The 6 T cell receptor beta chains in this list originate from one sample, sequenced in a study of vaccination effects on CD4 cells after COVID-19. These receptors are not linked to any known antigen. Antigen-specific CD4+ T cell clonotypes were called by their expansion after viral peptide-pool culture in ViraFEST. The authors isolated CD4+ T cells after about 10 days of culture. A PCR test confirmed that the person had SARS-CoV-2 infection between March and December 2020. The table came from immunoSEQ multiplex PCR; TCRdb's copy has only in-frame clones and leaves some out. The table records some 38,000 clones, roughly 69% of them present only once. Sequencing was performed on CD4+ T cells from PBMCs cultured with HCoV-NL63 spike peptides, taken before COVID-19 vaccination. These receptors all stem from a human donor who had a prior SARS-CoV-2 infection.

This sequence joins TRBV24-1 and TRBJ1-2; D is unresolved. Per germline, CDR1 KGHDR and CDR2 SFDVKD. The length of the CDR3 is 13 residues. The V end lost 6 bases, the J end lost 3 bases, and 10 bases lay between the germline ends. DNA of the CDR3: TGTGCCACCAGTCCCGGTGCGGACTATGGCTACACCTTC. This codes for CATSPGADYGYTF.

This sequence joins TRBV6-5 and TRBJ2-5, with D maybe TRBD2 (6 bases). Trimming removed 10 bases at V and 1 base at J, with 13 bases between. Per the germline V gene, CDR1 is MNHEY and CDR2 is SVGAGI. The CDR3 is 13 amino acids. CDR3 sequence: CATGRGFQETQYF. CDR3 in DNA: TGTGCCACCGGCCGGGGGTTCCAAGAGACCCAGTACTTC.

The V gene is TRBV4-1, the J gene TRBJ1-3; D possibly corresponds to TRBD1 (5 bases). Germline loops: CDR1 MGHRA, CDR2 YSYEKL. Trimming took off 5 bases at V and 4 bases at J, with 9 bases between the two ends. This CDR3 has 13 residues. In nucleotides, the CDR3 is TGCGCCAGCAGCGGTCCAGGGGGAAACACCATATATTTT. Translation: CASSGPGGNTIYF.

The V gene is TRBV7-6, the J gene TRBJ2-7; 7 nucleotides align to TRBD1. From germline, CDR1 is SGHVS and CDR2 FNYEAQ. The length of the CDR3 is 12 residues. J was trimmed by 6 bases and V by 5 bases; bases with no gene match: 4. The CDR3 is CASSRDRAEQYF. The CDR3 coding sequence is TGTGCCAGCAGCCGAGACAGGGCCGAGCAGTACTTC.

This chain connects TRBV5-6 to TRBJ1-6; 11 bases fit TRBD1. The ends lost 4 bases at V and 8 bases at J; junction bases unmatched: 11. The CDR3 is made up of 17 amino acids. Germline lookup yields CDR1 SGHDT and CDR2 YYEEEE. This chain's CDR3 is CASSAAQGQGDHSPLHF. The CDR3 DNA follows: TGTGCCAGCAGCGCGGCCCAGGGACAGGGGGATCATTCACCCCTCCACTTT.

The chain recombines TRBV6-6 with TRBJ2-7; tentatively, D is TRBD2 (6 bases). V gave up 5 bases and J gave up 1 base, with 21 bases separating them. Looked up from germline, CDR1 is MNHNY and CDR2 is SVGAGI (reference sequence). This CDR3 contains 17 residues. This CDR3 is CASSLNGAGRYSYEQYF. For the CDR3, the DNA is TGTGCCAGCAGTCTCAACGGGGCGGGACGGTATTCCTACGAGCAGTACTTC.